This T cell receptor (beta chain) was profiled in a study of cytomegalovirus exposure and HLA in healthy donors. Turning to this clone: What it binds is not known.

Trimming took 6 bases from V and 4 from J; bases not matched to a gene: 5. Germline assignment: CDR1 SGHTA and CDR2 FQGNSA. The CDR3 runs to 14 residues. Study-wide findings and caveats: Some TCR beta chains (roughly 150 of them) were listed as cytomegalovirus-associated. Most TCR sequences were uncommon, yet certain public TCRs appeared in many donors.

Generated by immunoSEQ multiplex PCR, the TCRdb table keeps only in-frame clones and is missing some. The table has tens of thousands of clones, about 92% seen once. The chain recombines TRBV7-2 with TRBJ1-4, with 7 bases aligning to TRBD1. The source of this sequence is a man younger than 35 in good health and CMV-seronegative. Sequencing was done on a sample of PBMCs. The CDR3 DNA follows: TGTGCCAGCAGGAGACAGGGTCATAATGAAAAACTGTTTTTT. This gives the protein CASRRQGHNEKLFF.